This T cell receptor (beta chain) emerged from a study of blood T cells in healthy people across ages. CDR1 is SGHTA and CDR2 is FQGNSA in the germline V gene. The V gene end was trimmed by 1 base and the J gene end by 3 bases; junction bases not matched to a gene: 14. This CDR3 is built from 18 residues. Sample-barcoded 5' priming and a J-beta primer mix drove a second PCR of about 6 to 12 cycles. TCRdb reanalysed the 5' RACE reads using MiXCR and keeps one entry per CDR3 protein. The table lists 1.5 million to 2 million distinct CDR3 sequences, around 48% of them singletons. Regarding the study as a whole: Observed TCR beta diversity per million T cells went down as age went up. This fall followed a roughly linear course with age.

Concerning this clonotype: Its antigen remains unknown.

Investigators took ten milliliters of peripheral blood from every donor. In each sample, at least 6.5 million PBMCs were isolated. The source is a woman aged 40 to 50 in good health. The specimen was blood. This sequence joins TRBV7-2 and TRBJ2-7; TRBD2 aligns across 8 bases. The chain's CDR3 is CASSLGRPSSGGDYEQYF. The CDR3 DNA follows: TGTGCCAGCAGCTTAGGTCGGCCGTCCAGCGGGGGTGACTACGAGCAGTACTTC.